These 27 T cell receptor beta chains share one sample of origin, sequenced in a study of low-dose radiotherapy and immunotherapy resistance in tumors (dated by TCRdb to 2022 to 2024). Superscript III and a set of TRAV- and TRBV-specific primers were used to synthesize first-strand cDNA, so that both TCRalpha and TCRbeta chains were covered. TCRs were amplified with Phusion for around 18 PCR cycles using a constant-region primer together with the adapter attached to the V primers. Clones were called with MiXCR by TCRdb after fastp trimmed the public reads at Q25, and only in-frame beta chains were retained. Each entry merges the rows of one CDR3 protein and shows their most common DNA and genes. In this sample the table shows 7,500 to 10,000 distinct CDR3 sequences, approximately 81% of which occur a single time. The top ten constitute about 1.5% of the sample. These receptors were taken from a human donor with advanced metastatic prostate, ovarian, gallbladder or colorectal cancer (not recorded which). This table probably holds off-target reads from a library built for another chain.

The CDR3 spells CASSPSGGYNEQFF. The CDR3 nucleotides are TGTGCCAGCAGCCCCAGTGGGGGATACAATGAGCAGTTCTTC. This rearrangement joins TRBV12-3 or TRBV12-4 to TRBJ2-1, with D perhaps being TRBD1 or TRBD2 (5 bases each). The CDR3 runs 14 residues. V lost 6 bases to trimming and J lost 4 bases, with 13 bases between them.

The chain links TRBV5-1 to TRBJ1-1; tentatively, D is TRBD1 (5 bases). The germline V gene has CDR1 SGHRS and CDR2 YFSETQ. The CDR3 sequence is 12 residues long. V was clipped by 3 bases and J by 2 bases, with 5 bases between them. CDR3 bases: TGCGCCAGCAGCTGGGGCAACACTGAAGCTTTCTTT. It yields the protein CASSWGNTEAFF.

The chain joins TRBV7-8 to TRBJ1-2, with D maybe TRBD1 (6 bases). Per the germline V gene, CDR1 is SGHVS and CDR2 is FQNEAQ. V dropped 5 bases and J dropped 5 bases, with 12 bases sitting between them. This CDR3 is built from 13 residues. CDR3 in amino acids: CASSETDRYGYTF. The CDR3 coding sequence is TGTGCCAGCAGCGAAACGGACAGATATGGCTACACCTTC.

This chain connects TRBV9 to TRBJ1-5; 11 positions match TRBD1. Unmatched junction bases numbered 8, after V lost 4 bases and J lost 5 bases. There are 16 residues in the CDR3. In germline, CDR1 is SGDLS, CDR2 YYNGEE. The CDR3 sequence is CASSPGQGARDQPQHF. The CDR3 region has the DNA TGTGCCAGCAGCCCAGGACAGGGGGCGAGAGATCAGCCCCAGCATTTT.

The J gene is TRBJ1-2, the V gene TRBV6-6, with TRBD1 as a possible D gene (6 bases). The CDR3 extends over 14 amino acids. Trimming shortened V by 4 bases and J by 4 bases, and 13 bases separated the two germline ends. Germline V gene sequence: CDR1 MNHNY, CDR2 SVGAGI (reference sequence). Here the CDR3 reads CASSLQGPSYGYTF. The DNA of the CDR3 is TGTGCCAGCAGTTTACAGGGTCCCAGCTATGGCTACACCTTC.

The rearrangement links TRBV5-1 to TRBJ2-7; 12 nucleotides agree with TRBD2. The ends lost 6 bases at V and 4 bases at J; junction bases unmatched: 11. CDR1 and CDR2 (germline): SGHRS, YFSETQ. The CDR3 is 16 residues long. This CDR3 reads CASKQSLAGGHYEQYF. CDR3 sequence (DNA): TGCGCCAGCAAACAGAGCCTAGCGGGAGGGCATTACGAGCAGTACTTC.

The chain couples TRBV26 to TRBJ1-3; whether TRBD1, the table's D call, matches the DNA was not checked. TRBV26 is a pseudogene segment. This CDR3 has 16 residues. In nucleotides, the CDR3 is TGTGCCAGCAGTAGACCCCCAGGGATCTCTGGAAACACCATATATTTT. Translated, it gives CASSRPPGISGNTIYF.

The chain uses TRBV2 and TRBJ2-3, with TRBD2 identical over 9 bases. J was trimmed by 5 bases and V by 1 base; bases with no gene match: 10. Germline CDR1 reads SNHLY; CDR2 reads FYNNEI. The CDR3 covers 17 residues. The CDR3 loop is CASSEGLVAGVLDTQYF. In nucleotides, the CDR3 is TGTGCCAGCAGTGAAGGTCTGGTAGCGGGAGTATTAGATACGCAGTATTTT.

The chain combines TRBV28 with TRBJ1-4; 8 bases fit TRBD1. Germline CDR1 is MDHEN and CDR2 is SYDVKM. The length of the CDR3 is 16 residues. The V and J ends lost 6 bases and 4 bases, in that order; junction bases with no gene match: 10. CDR3 DNA sequence: TGTGCCAGCAGCAATTACCGGACAGGGAATAATGAAAAACTGTTTTTT. Residues: CASSNYRTGNNEKLFF.

The rearrangement joins TRBV19 to TRBJ1-2, with 7 bases matching TRBD1. The junction had 7 bases not matched to a gene; V was cut back by 5 bases and J by 4 bases. The CDR3 is 14 residues long. Germline CDR1 and CDR2: LNHDA and SQIVND (reference sequence). For the CDR3, the DNA is TGTGCCAGTAGTCAAGGAGGGGGCGCCTATGGCTACACCTTC. This gives the protein CASSQGGGAYGYTF.

This chain links TRBV12-3 or TRBV12-4 with TRBJ2-7, with no clear D. The CDR3 consists of 15 residues. The V gene lost 5 bases and the J gene lost 3 bases, with 17 bases spanning the gap. The CDR3 here is CASSLRVPIFYEQYF. Written as DNA, the CDR3 is TGTGCCAGCAGTCTTAGGGTTCCCATTTTCTACGAGCAGTACTTC.

The genes are TRBV28 and TRBJ2-3, with TRBD1 matching 7 bases. The CDR3 extends over 15 amino acids. Germline CDR1 and CDR2: MDHEN and SYDVKM. Unmatched junction bases numbered 7, after V lost 7 bases and J lost 0 bases. The CDR3 DNA sequence: TGTGCCAGCAAGACACAGGGGCTTAGCACAGATACGCAGTATTTT. The encoded protein is CASKTQGLSTDTQYF.

This clonotype is a singleton in its sample. The rearrangement joins TRBV29-1 to TRBJ1-2, with D unclear. V was shortened by 2 bases and J by 4 bases, with 8 bases between the two germline ends. The CDR3 loop spans 12 amino acids. The germline V gene has CDR1 SQVTM and CDR2 ANQGSEA. This CDR3 is CSVEQEIYGYTF. In DNA, the CDR3 is TGCAGCGTTGAACAGGAGATCTATGGCTACACCTTC.

This chain joins TRBV29-1 and TRBJ2-1; a possible D gene is TRBD2 (6 bases). V was shortened by 7 bases and J by 9 bases, with 16 bases between the two germline ends. The germline gives CDR1 SQVTM, CDR2 ANQGSEA. The CDR3 contains 12 residues. CDR3 residues: CSAIWPSAEQFF. The DNA for the CDR3 is TGCAGCGCCATATGGCCTAGCGCTGAGCAGTTCTTC.

The chain uses TRBV12-3 or TRBV12-4 and TRBJ1-1, with TRBD1 as a possible D gene (5 bases). The CDR3 consists of 13 residues. V lost 4 bases to trimming and J lost 1 base, with 7 bases between them. CDR3 nucleotide sequence: TGTGCCAGCAGTTCCCAGGGGAACACTGAAGCTTTCTTT. This translates into CASSSQGNTEAFF.

This clonotype was seen only once. This sequence joins TRBV5-1 and TRBJ1-1; D unresolved. Germline CDR1 SGHRS, CDR2 YFSETQ. This CDR3 comprises 14 residues. V shed 0 bases and J shed 7 bases, with 13 bases lying between them. The CDR3 loop is CASSLGDIGGEAFF. The DNA for the CDR3 is TGCGCCAGCAGCTTGGGCGATATCGGAGGTGAAGCTTTCTTT.

This clonotype was seen just once. The rearrangement links TRBV27 to TRBJ2-3, with a tentative D call TRBD2 (6 bases). This CDR3 region has 15 residues. Germline CDR1 MNHEY, CDR2 SMNVEV (reference sequence). The ends were cut back, 0 bases at V and 5 bases at J, with 12 bases in the middle. For the CDR3, the DNA is TGTGCCAGCAGTTTATCTCTCGGGAGTAGAGATACGCAGTATTTT. Its protein product is CASSLSLGSRDTQYF.

The chain uses TRBV20-1 and TRBJ2-3; 7 bases align to TRBD1. The CDR3 is 16 amino acids. J gave up 1 base and V 2 bases, and 9 bases lay outside the gene matches. CDR1 and CDR2 from the germline V gene are DFQATT and SNEGSKA (reference sequence). CDR3 DNA: TGCAGTGCTAGATCAGTCCGGGACAGAGGCACAGATACGCAGTATTTT. As protein: CSARSVRDRGTDTQYF.

The chain employs TRBV5-5 and TRBJ2-1, with D possibly TRBD1 on 5 matching bases. Looked up from germline, CDR1 is SGHKS and CDR2 is YYEKEE (reference sequence). The CDR3 is 15 amino acids. V lost 0 bases and J lost 0, with 7 bases in between. The CDR3 nucleotides are TGTGCCAGCAGCTTGGTAGGGGACTCCTACAATGAGCAGTTCTTC. Translating gives CASSLVGDSYNEQFF.

V usage is TRBV6-1 and J usage is TRBJ1-5; D call uncertain. The CDR3 runs to 16 residues. Trimming took off 5 bases at V and 2 bases at J, with 16 bases between the two ends. CDR1 is MNHNS and CDR2 is SASEGT in the germline V gene. In nucleotides, the CDR3 is TGTGCCAGCAGTTCCCGCCCCCTCTTGGGCAATCAGCCCCAGCATTTT. It codes for CASSSRPLLGNQPQHF.

This rearrangement joins TRBV6-5 to TRBJ2-7; 8 bases match TRBD1. CDR1 and CDR2 from the germline V gene are MNHEY and SVGAGI. The CDR3 has 15 residues. Losses at the gene ends were 8 bases for V and 3 bases for J; bases not matched to a gene: 12. CDR3 protein: CASGVFRDRNYEQYF. Written as DNA, the CDR3 is TGTGCCAGCGGGGTTTTCCGGGACAGGAACTACGAGCAGTACTTC.

Here the CDR3 reads CASSRTGLDEQFF. The CDR3 region has the DNA TGTGCCAGCAGTAGGACGGGCCTCGATGAGCAGTTCTTC. This rearrangement joins TRBV28 to TRBJ2-1; the D is unclear. Germline V CDR1 and CDR2: MDHEN, SYDVKM. V lost 5 bases to trimming and J lost 8 bases, with 13 bases between them. The CDR3 loop spans 13 amino acids.

The gene calls are TRBV29-1 and TRBJ2-7; the D gene is possibly TRBD1 (5 bases). CDR1 and CDR2 (germline): SQVTM, ANQGSEA. The V end lost 8 bases, the J end lost 6 bases, and 17 bases lay between the germline ends. The length of the CDR3 is 12 residues. CDR3 coding DNA: TGCAGCACAGGCGGCCCGGGCGGCGAGCAGTACTTC. Translated: CSTGGPGGEQYF.

The chain links TRBV28 to TRBJ2-7; weak D call: TRBD1 (6 bases). Trimming removed 7 bases from V and 3 bases from J, with 13 bases in between. The CDR3 runs 13 residues. Looked up from germline, CDR1 is MDHEN and CDR2 is SYDVKM. The CDR3 loop reads CASIGGGRYEQYF. The CDR3 DNA follows: TGTGCCAGCATTGGGGGCGGGCGCTACGAGCAGTACTTC.

This chain joins TRBV5-1 and TRBJ1-1; 11 bases line up with TRBD1. Per germline, CDR1 SGHRS and CDR2 YFSETQ. This CDR3 is 14 amino acids long. V dropped 5 bases and J dropped 7; count of bases not matched to a gene: 7. CDR3 sequence: CASSTQGQGDEAFF. The CDR3 DNA reads TGCGCCAGCAGTACTCAGGGACAGGGGGATGAAGCTTTCTTT.

V is TRBV24-1 and J is TRBJ2-1; 8 bases agree with TRBD1. With 7 bases clipped from V and 4 bases from J, the junction kept 2 bases outside the gene matches. This CDR3 region has 13 residues. The germline V gene has CDR1 KGHDR and CDR2 SFDVKD. As DNA, the CDR3 is TGTGCCACCAGGGACAGGGATTACAATGAGCAGTTCTTC. Residues: CATRDRDYNEQFF.

The chain couples TRBV10-2 to TRBJ1-5; no reliable D call. The V end was cut by 8 bases, the J end by 4 bases, with 12 bases between. Germline CDR1 is WSHSY and CDR2 is SAAADI. The CDR3 loop spans 13 amino acids. CDR3 sequence: CASGPVSNQPQHF. CDR3 nucleotide sequence: TGCGCCAGCGGGCCAGTGTCAAATCAGCCCCAGCATTTT.